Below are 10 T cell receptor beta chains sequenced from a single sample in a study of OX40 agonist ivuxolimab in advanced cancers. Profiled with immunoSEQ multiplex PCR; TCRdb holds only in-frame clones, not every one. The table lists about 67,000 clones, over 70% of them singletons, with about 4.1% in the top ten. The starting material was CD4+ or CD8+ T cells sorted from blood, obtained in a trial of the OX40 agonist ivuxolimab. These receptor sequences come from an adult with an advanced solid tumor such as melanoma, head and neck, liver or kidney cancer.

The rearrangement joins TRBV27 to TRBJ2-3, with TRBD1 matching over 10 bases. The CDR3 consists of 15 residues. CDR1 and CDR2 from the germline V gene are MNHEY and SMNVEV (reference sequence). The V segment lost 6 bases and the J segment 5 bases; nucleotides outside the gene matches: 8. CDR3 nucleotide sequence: TGTGCCAGCAGCCCTCGACAGGGGGCTGGAGATACGCAGTATTTT. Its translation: CASSPRQGAGDTQYF.

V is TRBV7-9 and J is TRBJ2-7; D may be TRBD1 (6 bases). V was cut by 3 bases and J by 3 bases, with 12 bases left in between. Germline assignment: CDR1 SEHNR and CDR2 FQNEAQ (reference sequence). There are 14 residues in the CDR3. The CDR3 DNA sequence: TGTGCCAGCAGCTTGAGGGACAATAGCTACGAGCAGTACTTC. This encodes CASSLRDNSYEQYF.

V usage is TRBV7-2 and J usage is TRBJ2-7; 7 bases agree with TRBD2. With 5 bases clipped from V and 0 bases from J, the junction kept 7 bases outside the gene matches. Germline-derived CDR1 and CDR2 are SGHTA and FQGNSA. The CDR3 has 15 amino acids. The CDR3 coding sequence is TGTGCCAGCAGCCCCTGGGGCGGGAGCTCCTACGAGCAGTACTTC. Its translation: CASSPWGGSSYEQYF.

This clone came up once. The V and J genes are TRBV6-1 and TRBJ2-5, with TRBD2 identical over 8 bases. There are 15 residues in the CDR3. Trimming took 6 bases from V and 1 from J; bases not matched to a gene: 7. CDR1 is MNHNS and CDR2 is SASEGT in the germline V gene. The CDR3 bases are TGTGCCAGCAGGCGGGTTAGCGGGACCCAAGAGACCCAGTACTTC. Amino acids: CASRRVSGTQETQYF.

CDR3 bases: TGTGCCAGCAGTGGTTTTCTAGCGGGGGCTTCAGGCAATGAGCAGTTCTTC. This sequence encodes CASSGFLAGASGNEQFF. The V and J genes are TRBV2 and TRBJ2-1; 10 positions match TRBD2. Trimming cost V 4 bases and J 6 bases; bases outside gene matches: 12. CDR1 and CDR2 from the germline V gene are SNHLY and FYNNEI. CDR3 size: 17 residues.

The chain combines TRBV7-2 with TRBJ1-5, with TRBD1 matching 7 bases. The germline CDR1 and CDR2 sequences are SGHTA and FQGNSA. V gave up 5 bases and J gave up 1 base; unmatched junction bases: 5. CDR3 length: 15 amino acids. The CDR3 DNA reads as TGTGCCAGCAGCACCCAGGGGGGAAGCAATCAGCCCCAGCATTTT. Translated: CASSTQGGSNQPQHF.

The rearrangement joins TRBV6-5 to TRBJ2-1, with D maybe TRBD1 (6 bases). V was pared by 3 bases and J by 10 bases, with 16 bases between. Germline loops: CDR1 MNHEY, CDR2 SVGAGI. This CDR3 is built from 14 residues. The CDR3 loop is CASSYGGSVLEQFF. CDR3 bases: TGTGCCAGCAGTTATGGGGGCTCGGTCTTAGAGCAGTTCTTC.

The CDR3, as DNA: TGTGCTAGTGGTTTGGTACTCGGGAATGAGCAGTTCTTC. Protein: CASGLVLGNEQFF. The V and J genes are TRBV12-5 and TRBJ2-1; D gene unclear. With 0 bases removed from V and 7 bases from J, the gap between germline ends came to 7 bases. The CDR3 runs to 13 residues. Germline assignment: CDR1 LGHNT and CDR2 FRNRAP.

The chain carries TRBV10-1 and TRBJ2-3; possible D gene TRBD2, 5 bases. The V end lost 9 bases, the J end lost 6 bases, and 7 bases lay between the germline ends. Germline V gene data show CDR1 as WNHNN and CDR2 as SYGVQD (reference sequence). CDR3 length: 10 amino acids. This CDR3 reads CARLADTQYF. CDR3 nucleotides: TGCGCCAGATTAGCGGATACGCAGTATTTT.

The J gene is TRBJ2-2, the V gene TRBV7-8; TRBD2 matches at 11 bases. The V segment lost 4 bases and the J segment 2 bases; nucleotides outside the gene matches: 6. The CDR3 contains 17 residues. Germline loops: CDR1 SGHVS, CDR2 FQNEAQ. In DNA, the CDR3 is TGTGCCAGCAGCTGGGGTAGCGGGAGGGTAAACACCGGGGAGCTGTTTTTT. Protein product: CASSWGSGRVNTGELFF.